The 10 T cell receptor beta chains in this list originate from one sample, sequenced in a study of blood T cell repertoires in COVID-19. Assay used: immunoSEQ multiplex PCR; TCRdb lists only in-frame clones, some missing. The sample contains 150,000 to 200,000 clones, approximately 88% of which appear only once. The specimen was PBMCs or T cells enriched from blood (not recorded which). The receptors originated from a man between 65 and 79 years old who had been exposed to COVID-19.

The chain couples TRBV6-2 or TRBV6-3 to TRBJ2-7; TRBD1 might be the D (8 bases). This CDR3 is built from 12 residues. Germline CDR1 MNHEY, CDR2 SVGEGT. Trimming took off 6 bases at V and 7 bases at J, with 13 bases between the two ends. CDR3 DNA: TGTGCCAGCAGCGGACAGGGAGGGGAGCAGTACTTC. Protein: CASSGQGGEQYF.

The chain combines TRBV7-8 with TRBJ2-7, with 10 positions matching TRBD2. The CDR3 is made up of 16 amino acids. In germline, CDR1 is SGHVS, CDR2 FQNEAQ. The V segment lost 0 bases and the J segment 3 bases; nucleotides outside the gene matches: 5. This chain's CDR3 is CASSLAASGSRYEQYF. The CDR3 DNA reads as TGTGCCAGCAGCTTAGCGGCTAGCGGGAGTCGCTACGAGCAGTACTTC.

The chain recombines TRBV18 with TRBJ1-2; 8 positions match TRBD1. J was trimmed by 6 bases and V by 3 bases; bases with no gene match: 9. Looked up from germline, CDR1 is KGHSH and CDR2 is LQKENI. This CDR3 comprises 15 residues. The CDR3 region has the DNA TGTGCCAGCTCACCCCAGACAGGGGAAAGAAATGGCTACACCTTC. It encodes CASSPQTGERNGYTF.

The chain is built from TRBV4-2 and TRBJ2-1, with D maybe TRBD2 (5 bases). Between the trimmed V and J ends, which lost 0 bases and 14 bases, there was a span of 14 bases. The CDR3 sequence is 13 residues long. CDR1 LGHNA and CDR2 YNFKEQ come from the germline V gene. The CDR3: CASSQDRRGDKFF. The CDR3 nucleotides are TGTGCCAGCAGCCAAGACCGCCGGGGAGATAAGTTCTTC.

The chain employs TRBV2 and TRBJ1-5; 7 bases line up with TRBD1. With V trimmed by 3 bases and J by 5 bases, 7 bases remained unmatched. The CDR3 runs 15 residues. CDR1 is SNHLY and CDR2 is FYNNEI in the germline V gene. In DNA form, the CDR3 reads TGTGCCAGCAGTGATGAGGGGGCCGTTGATCAGCCCCAGCATTTT. It encodes CASSDEGAVDQPQHF.

V is TRBV7-2 and J is TRBJ2-3; TRBD2 agrees at 10 bases. The V gene end was trimmed by 0 bases and the J gene end by 6 bases; junction bases not matched to a gene: 15. The V gene's germline CDR1 is SGHTA and CDR2 FQGNSA. The CDR3 runs to 19 residues. CDR3 sequence: CASSLAPGRSGRARDTQYF. DNA for the CDR3: TGTGCCAGCAGCTTAGCCCCGGGGCGGAGCGGGAGGGCCCGGGATACGCAGTATTTT.

The count of this clone is one. The chain links TRBV9 to TRBJ1-2; D may be TRBD1 (5 bases). Germline V gives CDR1 SGDLS, CDR2 YYNGEE. The V and J ends lost 0 bases and 0 bases respectively, with 12 bases between them. The CDR3 length is 16 residues. The CDR3 reads CASSVGPRDSNYGYTF. DNA of the CDR3: TGTGCCAGCAGCGTAGGACCCAGGGACTCTAACTATGGCTACACCTTC.

V is TRBV19 and J is TRBJ1-2; 7 positions match TRBD1. Unmatched junction bases numbered 10, after V lost 4 bases and J lost 2 bases. CDR1 is LNHDA, CDR2 SQIVND, per germline (reference sequence). This CDR3 spans 16 amino acids. The CDR3 nucleotides are TGTGCCAGTAGTACCCTGGAAGGACAGGCCAACTATGGCTACACCTTC. It encodes CASSTLEGQANYGYTF.

This clone showed up just a few times. J is TRBJ1-2 and V is TRBV2; TRBD1 might be the D (6 bases). Trimming shortened V by 5 bases and J by 6 bases, and 16 bases separated the two germline ends. This CDR3 has 14 residues. CDR1 SNHLY and CDR2 FYNNEI come from the germline V gene. The CDR3 spells CASSQDSELHGYTF. The CDR3 DNA reads TGTGCCAGCAGTCAGGACAGTGAGCTTCATGGCTACACCTTC.

The CDR3 nucleotides read TGTGCCAGCAGTTTCGGACAGAACTATGGCTACACCTTC. Translated: CASSFGQNYGYTF. This chain links TRBV12-3 or TRBV12-4 with TRBJ1-2, with a weak D call TRBD1 (6 bases). Trimming stripped 3 bases from V and 2 bases from J, with 7 bases between. The CDR3 extends over 13 amino acids.